The source of this TCR beta chain is a study of CD8+CD57+ T cells in acquired aplastic anemia. Study results and limitations: Patients shared just under 30 CD8+ CDR3 sequences with controls.

Genomic DNA was employed as the template in profiling TCR beta VDJ and CDR3. TCRdb processed the reads anew with MiXCR; each CDR3 protein has one entry. There are roughly 220,000 distinct CDR3 sequences in the sample; 50% to 70% occur only once, and around 60% lies in the top ten. For sequencing, patients were chosen who had shown expansion of CD8+CD57+ cells by flow cytometry. The CDR3 has 17 amino acids. Germline CDR1 SSHAT, CDR2 FNYEAQ (reference sequence). With respect to this clonotype: Its antigen is unknown. An end of the junction differs from the germline gene, which may be a read error.

The chain has TRBV7-7 and TRBJ2-3; D might be TRBD2 (5 bases). The sequenced material came from sorted CD4+, CD8+, or CD8+CD57+ T cells (not recorded which) from PBMCs. The sequence came from a human donor with aplastic anemia. The CDR3 coding sequence is TGTGCTAGCAGCTTAGGTAGCGCTGGCACCCCCACAGATACGCAGTATTTT. The encoded protein is CASSLGSAGTPTDTQYF.